The present T cell receptor (beta chain) was sequenced within a study of vaccination effects on CD4 cells after COVID-19. Study at large: Following the second dose by a median of 72 days, the post-vaccine samples were obtained. Study outcomes and limitations: Marked clonal contraction of both clone types appeared late after vaccination.

The germline V gene encodes CDR1 MDHEN and CDR2 SYDVKM. The CDR3 totals 13 residues. V shed 8 bases and J shed 0 bases, with 10 bases lying between them. Produced via immunoSEQ multiplex PCR; TCRdb's table is partial and in-frame only. Counted here are over 8,500 clones, about 75% occurring once; the ten biggest clones make up 10% to 12%. For this clone: Its antigen is currently unknown.

The culture ran for under eleven days, and then CD4+ T cells were isolated. Vaccination of participants consisted of two doses of either the BNT162b2 or mRNA-1273 vaccine. The authors replaced half the medium with IL-2 medium on days 3 and 7. The sequence was collected from a human donor who received a COVID-19 vaccine. The genes are TRBV28 and TRBJ1-1; D is unclear. The sample was CD4+ T cells from PBMCs cultured without peptide, taken after COVID-19 vaccination. Here the CDR3 reads CASFGPMNTEAFF. The CDR3, as DNA: TGTGCCAGCTTTGGCCCCATGAACACTGAAGCTTTCTTT.